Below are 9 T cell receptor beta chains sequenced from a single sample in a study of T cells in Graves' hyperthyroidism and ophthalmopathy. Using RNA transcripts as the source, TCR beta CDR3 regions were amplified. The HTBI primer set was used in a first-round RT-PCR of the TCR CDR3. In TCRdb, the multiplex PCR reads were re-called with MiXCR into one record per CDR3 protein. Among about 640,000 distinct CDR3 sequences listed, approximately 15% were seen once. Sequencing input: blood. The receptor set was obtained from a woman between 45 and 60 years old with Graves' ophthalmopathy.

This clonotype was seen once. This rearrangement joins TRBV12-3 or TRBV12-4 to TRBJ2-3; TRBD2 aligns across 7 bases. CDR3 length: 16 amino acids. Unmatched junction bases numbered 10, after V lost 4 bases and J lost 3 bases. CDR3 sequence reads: CASSSGLDLGTDTQYF. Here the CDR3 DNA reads TGTGCCAGCAGTTCCGGACTAGACCTTGGGACAGATACGCAGTATTTT.

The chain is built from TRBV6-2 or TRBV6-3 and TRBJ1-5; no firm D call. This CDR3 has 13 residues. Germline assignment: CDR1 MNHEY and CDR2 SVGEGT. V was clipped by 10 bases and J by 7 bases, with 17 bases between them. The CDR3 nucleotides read TGTGCCACCCTGGCAGCCTTCGGACAGCCCCAGCATTTT. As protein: CATLAAFGQPQHF.

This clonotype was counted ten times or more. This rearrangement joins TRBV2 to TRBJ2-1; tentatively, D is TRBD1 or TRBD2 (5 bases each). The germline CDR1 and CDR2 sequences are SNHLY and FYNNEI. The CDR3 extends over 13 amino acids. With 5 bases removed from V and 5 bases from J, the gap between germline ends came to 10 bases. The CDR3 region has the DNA TGTGCCAGCAGTCGGGACGGGAACAATGAGCAGTTCTTC. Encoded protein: CASSRDGNNEQFF.

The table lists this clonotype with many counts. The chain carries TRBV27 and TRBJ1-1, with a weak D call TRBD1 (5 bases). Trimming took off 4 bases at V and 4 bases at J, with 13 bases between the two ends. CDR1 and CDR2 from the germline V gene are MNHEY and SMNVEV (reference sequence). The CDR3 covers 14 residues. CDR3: CASSSLRVGTEAFF. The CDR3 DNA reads TGTGCCAGCAGTTCACTCAGGGTTGGCACTGAAGCTTTCTTT.

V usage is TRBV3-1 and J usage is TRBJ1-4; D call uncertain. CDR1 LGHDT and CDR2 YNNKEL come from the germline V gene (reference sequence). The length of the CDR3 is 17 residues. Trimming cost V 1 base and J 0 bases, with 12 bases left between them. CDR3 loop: CASSQGVLGATNEKLFF. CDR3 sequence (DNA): TGTGCCAGCAGCCAAGGGGTGTTGGGAGCAACTAATGAAAAACTGTTTTTT.

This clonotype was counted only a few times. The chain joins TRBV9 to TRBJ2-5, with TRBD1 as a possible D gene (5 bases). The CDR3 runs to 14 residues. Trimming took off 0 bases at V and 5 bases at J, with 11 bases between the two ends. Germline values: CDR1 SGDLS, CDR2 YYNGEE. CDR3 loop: CASSVASGWETQYF. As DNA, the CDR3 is TGTGCCAGCAGCGTAGCGTCAGGGTGGGAGACCCAGTACTTC.

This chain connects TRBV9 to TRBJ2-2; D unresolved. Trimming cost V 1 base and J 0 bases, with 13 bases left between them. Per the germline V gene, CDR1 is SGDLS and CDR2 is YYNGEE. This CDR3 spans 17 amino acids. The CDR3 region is CASSVSVVLSNTGELFF. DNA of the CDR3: TGTGCCAGCAGCGTATCTGTGGTACTTTCGAACACCGGGGAGCTGTTTTTT. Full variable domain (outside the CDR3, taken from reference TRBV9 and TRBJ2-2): DSGVTQTPKHLITATGQRVTLRCSPRSGDLSVYWYQQSLDQGLQFLIQYYNGEERAKGNILERFSAQQFPDLHSELNLSSLELGDSALYFCASSVSVVLSNTGELFFGEGSRLTVL.

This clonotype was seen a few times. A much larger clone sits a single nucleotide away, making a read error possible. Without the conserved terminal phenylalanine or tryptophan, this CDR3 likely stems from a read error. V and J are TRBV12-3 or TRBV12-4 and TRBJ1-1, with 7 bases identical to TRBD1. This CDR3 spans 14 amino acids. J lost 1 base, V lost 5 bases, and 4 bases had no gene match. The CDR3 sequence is CASSPTGQNTEAFL. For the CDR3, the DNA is TGTGCCAGCAGTCCGACAGGGCAGAACACTGAAGCTTTCCTT.

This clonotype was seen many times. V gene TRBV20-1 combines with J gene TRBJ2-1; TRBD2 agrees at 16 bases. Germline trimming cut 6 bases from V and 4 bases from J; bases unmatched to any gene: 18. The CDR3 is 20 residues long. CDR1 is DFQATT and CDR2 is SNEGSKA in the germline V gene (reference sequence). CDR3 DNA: TGCAGTGCCGCCGGAGGAGCCGGGACTAGCGGGAGGGCCGTATACAATGAGCAGTTCTTC. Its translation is CSAAGGAGTSGRAVYNEQFF.